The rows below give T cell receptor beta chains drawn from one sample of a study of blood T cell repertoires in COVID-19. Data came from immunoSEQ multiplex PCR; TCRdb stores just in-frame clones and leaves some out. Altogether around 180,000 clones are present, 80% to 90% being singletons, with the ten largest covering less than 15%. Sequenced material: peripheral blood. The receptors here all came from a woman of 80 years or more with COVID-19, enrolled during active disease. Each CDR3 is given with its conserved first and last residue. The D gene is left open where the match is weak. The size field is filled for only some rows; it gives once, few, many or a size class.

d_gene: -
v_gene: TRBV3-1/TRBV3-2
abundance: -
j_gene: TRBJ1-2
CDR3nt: TGTGCCAGCAGCCAAGTGTCAGGGAGGAACTATGGCTACACCTTC
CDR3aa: CASSQVSGRNYGYTF

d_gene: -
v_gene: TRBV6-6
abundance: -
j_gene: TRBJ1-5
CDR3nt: TGTGCCAGCAGTCGACCTCCGGGGGATATCAATCAGCCCCAGCATTTT
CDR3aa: CASSRPPGDINQPQHF

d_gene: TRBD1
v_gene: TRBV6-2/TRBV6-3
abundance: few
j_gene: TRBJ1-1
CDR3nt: TGTGCCAGCAGCGGAGAAGGGGGCGTATCTTCTGAAGCTTTCTTT
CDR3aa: CASSGEGGVSSEAFF

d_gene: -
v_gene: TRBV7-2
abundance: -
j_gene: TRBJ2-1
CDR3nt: TGTGCCAGCAGTGGGCTTTACAATGAGCAGTTCTTC
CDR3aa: CASSGLYNEQFF

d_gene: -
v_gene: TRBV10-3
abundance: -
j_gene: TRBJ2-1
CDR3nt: TGTGCCATCACCGAGGAGGGTAAGGGTAGAAATGAGCAGTTCTTC
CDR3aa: CAITEEGKGRNEQFF

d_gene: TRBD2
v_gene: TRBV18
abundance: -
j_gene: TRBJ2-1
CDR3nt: TGTGCCAGCTGGGCCACTAGCGGGGGGGACAATGAGCAGTTCTTC
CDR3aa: CASWATSGGDNEQFF

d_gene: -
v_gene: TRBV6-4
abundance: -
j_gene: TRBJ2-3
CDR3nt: TGTGCCAGCAGTGACTCTGAGACAGATACGCAGTATTTT
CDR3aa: CASSDSETDTQYF

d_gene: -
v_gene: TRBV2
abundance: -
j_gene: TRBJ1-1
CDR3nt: TGTGCCAGTCGACGCGCAGCGATGAACACTGAAGCTTTCTTT
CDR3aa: CASRRAAMNTEAFF

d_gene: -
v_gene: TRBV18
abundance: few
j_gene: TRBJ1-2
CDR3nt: TGTGCCAGCTCACCAGGCATCAACTATGGCTACACCTTC
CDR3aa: CASSPGINYGYTF

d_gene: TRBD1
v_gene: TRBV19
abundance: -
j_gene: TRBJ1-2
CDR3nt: TGTGCCAGTAGTATAGGTGGGACAGGGAACCACTATGGCTACACCTTC
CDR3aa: CASSIGGTGNHYGYTF

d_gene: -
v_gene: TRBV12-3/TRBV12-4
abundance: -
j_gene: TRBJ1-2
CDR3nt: TGTGCCAGCAGTTTTGCGGGTAATGGCTACACCTTC
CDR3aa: CASSFAGNGYTF

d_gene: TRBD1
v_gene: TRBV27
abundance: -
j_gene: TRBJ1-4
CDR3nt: TGTGCCAGCAGGACAGGGAGAATAACTAATGAAAAACTGTTTTTT
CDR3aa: CASRTGRITNEKLFF

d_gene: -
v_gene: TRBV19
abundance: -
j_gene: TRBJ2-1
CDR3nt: TGTGCCAGTACTAGCAGCCAAGCTGAGCAGTTCTTC
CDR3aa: CASTSSQAEQFF

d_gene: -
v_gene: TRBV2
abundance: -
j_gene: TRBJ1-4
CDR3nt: TGTGCCAGCACCGGGTCAAATGAAAAACTGTTTTTT
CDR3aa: CASTGSNEKLFF

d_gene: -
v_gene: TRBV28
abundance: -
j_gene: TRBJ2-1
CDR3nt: TGTGCCAGCAGTTTTCCTGGGGGGGCTACCAGAGGGCTACACGACAATGAGCAGTTCTTC
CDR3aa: CASSFPGGATRGLHDNEQFF

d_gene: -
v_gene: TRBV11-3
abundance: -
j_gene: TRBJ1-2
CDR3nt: TGTGCCAGCAGCCCGGACAGTTCCTATGGCTACACCTTC
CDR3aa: CASSPDSSYGYTF

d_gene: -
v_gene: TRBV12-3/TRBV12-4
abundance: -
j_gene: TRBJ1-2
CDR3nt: TGTGCCAGCAGTTTAGTAGATAACTATGGCTACACCTTC
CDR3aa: CASSLVDNYGYTF

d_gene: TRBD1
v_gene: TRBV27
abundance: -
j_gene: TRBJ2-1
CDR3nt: TGTGCCAGCAGATACCATCGGGACAGCTCCTACAATGAGCAGTTCTTC
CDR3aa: CASRYHRDSSYNEQFF

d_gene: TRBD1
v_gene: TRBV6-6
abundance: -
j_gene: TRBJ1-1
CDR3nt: TGTGCCAGCAGTGACAGGGGTAGCACTGAAGCTTTCTTT
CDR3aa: CASSDRGSTEAFF

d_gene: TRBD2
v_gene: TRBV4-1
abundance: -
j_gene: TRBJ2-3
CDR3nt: TGCGCCAGCAGCCAAGATGTCCCAGCGGGGGTGCCAGATACGCAGTATTTT
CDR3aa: CASSQDVPAGVPDTQYF

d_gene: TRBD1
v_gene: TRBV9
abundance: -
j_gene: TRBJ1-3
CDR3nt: TGTGCCAGCAGCGTCGCCTCAGGGGGCCTAACTGGAAACACCATATATTTT
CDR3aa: CASSVASGGLTGNTIYF

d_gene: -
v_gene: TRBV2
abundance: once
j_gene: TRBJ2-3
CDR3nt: TGTGCCAGCAGTGAATTTGAGGATACGCAGTATTTT
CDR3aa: CASSEFEDTQYF

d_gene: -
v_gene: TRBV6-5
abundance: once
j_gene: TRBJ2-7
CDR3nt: TGTGCCAGCAACACAGTGCGGGGAACCTACGAGCAGTACTTC
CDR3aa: CASNTVRGTYEQYF

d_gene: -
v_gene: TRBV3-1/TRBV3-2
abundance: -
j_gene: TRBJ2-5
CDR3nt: TGTGCCAGCAGCCACCTCAGGGCCGGCAGGACCCAGTACTTC
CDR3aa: CASSHLRAGRTQYF